This note documents a single T cell receptor beta chain sequence. As yet, its antigen is unknown. This record belongs to a study of lymphopenia after photon versus proton radiotherapy. Study-level findings and limits: A bigger post-nadir fall in TCR diversity correlated inversely with survival time in deceased patients. Post-nadir diversity loss with photons came from oligoclonal expansion, particularly CD8+ Temra cells. Relative stability marked proton patients; photon patients lost diversity and naive cells.

Profiling relied on immunoSEQ multiplex PCR, and the TCRdb table lists in-frame clones only, not all of them. The table records approximately 24,000 clones, roughly 90% of them present only once. This sample comprised peripheral blood, obtained from a patient treated with photon-based radiotherapy. The receptor was isolated from a woman in her forties or fifties with cholangiocarcinoma.

The CDR3 DNA reads as TGTGCCAGCAGTCGCACAGGGACCCACTACGAGCAGTACTTC. Translation gives CASSRTGTHYEQYF. V usage is TRBV5-6 and J usage is TRBJ2-7; D is perhaps TRBD1 (6 bases). The length of the CDR3 is 14 residues. CDR1 is SGHDT, CDR2 YYEEEE, per germline. Trimming took 5 bases from V and 3 from J, leaving 15 bases between them.